This T cell receptor beta chain came from a study of blood T cell repertoires in COVID-19. The table came from immunoSEQ multiplex PCR; TCRdb's copy has only in-frame clones and leaves some out. The data show roughly 100,000 clones, approximately 90% seen once. This CDR3 spans 14 amino acids. V was clipped by 6 bases and J by 3 bases; unmatched bases: 8. Germline V CDR1 and CDR2: SGHTA, FQGNSA. The sequenced sample consisted of peripheral blood. This TCR came from a woman over 75 with active COVID-19. The chain links TRBV7-2 to TRBJ2-7; 7 bases fit TRBD1. CDR3 DNA: TGTGCCAGCAGAAACAACAGGGGCAACTACGAGCAGTACTTC. It is translated as CASRNNRGNYEQYF.